The clone carrying this TCR beta chain was observed once. This sample is part of a study of T cell changes during pregnancy in multiple sclerosis. Method: immunoSEQ multiplex PCR; TCRdb's copy keeps in-frame clones and lacks some. The data show tens of thousands of clones, over 80% seen once. There are 13 residues in the CDR3. V trimming: 0 bases; J trimming: 5 bases; junction bases outside the gene matches: 1. CDR1 and CDR2 from the germline V gene are SGHRS and YFSETQ. This sequence originates from a female donor with multiple sclerosis, enrolled in a pregnancy study. Sequencing used peripheral blood, obtained after pregnancy. The chain uses TRBV5-1 and TRBJ2-7; 8 positions match TRBD2. In DNA, the CDR3 is TGCGCCAGCAGCTTGGCGGGGGGGGACGAGCAGTACTTC. Translation: CASSLAGGDEQYF.